What follows are 20 T cell receptor beta chains derived from one specimen sequenced in a study of glioma-infiltrating T cells. TCR alpha and beta CDR3 regions were amplified from RNA using iRepertoire nested multiplex PCR. TCRdb fed the multiplex PCR reads into MiXCR, producing one record per CDR3 protein. The sample holds around 390,000 distinct CDR3 sequences; less than 50% are singletons and the top ten take about 11%. The material sequenced was glioma tissue, nonneoplastic brain tissue, or PBMCs (not recorded which). These receptors all come from a human donor with low-grade glioma or glioblastoma, undergoing nonglioma brain surgery, or in good health (not recorded which).

In nucleotides, the CDR3 is TGCGCCAGCAGCCAAAGAAGGGATACGCAGTATTTT. Amino acids: CASSQRRDTQYF. V gene TRBV4-1 combines with J gene TRBJ2-3; D unclear. With 2 bases removed from V and 6 bases from J, the gap between germline ends came to 6 bases. The CDR3 length is 12 residues. The germline V gene encodes CDR1 MGHRA and CDR2 YSYEKL.

With regard to this clonotype: A much larger clone differs from this one at a single base, so this may be a read error. CDR3 sequence: CASSTDRDGTQYF. The CDR3 DNA sequence: TGTGCCAGCAGCACTGACAGGGATGGTACGCAGTATTTT. This sequence joins TRBV11-3 and TRBJ2-3; 7 nucleotides agree with TRBD1. The CDR3 is 13 amino acids. Germline values: CDR1 SGHNT, CDR2 YENEEA. After removal of 5 bases from V and 8 bases from J, the junction contained 7 bases not matched to a gene.

V and J are TRBV5-1 and TRBJ2-5, with D possibly TRBD2 on 5 matching bases. Looked up from germline, CDR1 is SGHRS and CDR2 is YFSETQ. Trimming cost V 3 bases and J 1 base, with 25 bases left between them. This CDR3 has 19 amino acids. DNA of the CDR3: TGCGCCAGCAGCTCCCCGGCGGGCCTGAGGCCCCTGATCCAAGAGACCCAGTACTTC. Encoded protein: CASSSPAGLRPLIQETQYF.

The V call is TRBV28, the J call TRBJ1-2; D is possibly TRBD1 (5 bases). The CDR3 is made up of 13 amino acids. The V gene lost 0 bases and the J gene lost 12 bases, with 14 bases spanning the gap. In germline, CDR1 is MDHEN, CDR2 SYDVKM. The DNA of the CDR3 is TGTGCCAGCAGTTTATGGGCAGGGCGTAGAAACACCTTC. As protein: CASSLWAGRRNTF.

This clonotype was seen many times. The chain carries TRBV6-1 and TRBJ1-5; a possible D gene is TRBD1 (5 bases). CDR1 is MNHNS, CDR2 SASEGT, per germline. V lost 10 bases and J lost 2, with 12 bases in between. This CDR3 is 13 amino acids long. The DNA of the CDR3 is TGTGCCACTTCTGGGGGGGGCAATCAGCCCCAGCATTTT. This codes for CATSGGGNQPQHF.

This clonotype came up many times. The rearrangement joins TRBV24-1 to TRBJ2-5; 13 bases match TRBD2. CDR1 KGHDR and CDR2 SFDVKD come from the germline V gene. With 3 bases clipped from V and 3 bases from J, the junction kept 6 bases outside the gene matches. This CDR3 comprises 17 residues. CDR3 sequence (DNA): TGTGCCACCAGTGATCAAACGACTAGCGGGAGGAAAGAGACCCAGTACTTC. Translation gives CATSDQTTSGRKETQYF.

This clonotype came up many times. V and J are TRBV27 and TRBJ1-6, with 8 bases lining up with TRBD1. Germline loops: CDR1 MNHEY, CDR2 SMNVEV (reference sequence). The CDR3 has 14 residues. V lost 6 bases and J lost 10; bases outside the gene matches: 8. CDR3 nucleotide sequence: TGTGCCAGCAGACCCGGGACAGGCGCCTCACCCCTCCACTTT. It translates to CASRPGTGASPLHF.

Notes on this clonotype: Given the absence of the conserved phenylalanine or tryptophan at the CDR3 end, a read error is likely. The V and J genes are TRBV7-3 and TRBJ2-7; TRBD2 matches 7 bases. Germline values: CDR1 SGHTA, CDR2 FQGTGA. The CDR3 is made up of 15 amino acids. The trim removed 5 bases at V and 3 bases at J, leaving 10 bases unmatched. The CDR3 loop is CASSIQAGVFYEQYL. CDR3 sequence (DNA): TGTGCCAGCAGCATACAGGCGGGAGTATTCTACGAGCAGTACCTC.

The DNA of the CDR3 is TGTGCCAGCAGTCTAACCCCCCCACGCGGAAACACCATATATTTT. Translation: CASSLTPPRGNTIYF. The chain combines TRBV28 with TRBJ1-3; D is ambiguous. Germline-derived CDR1 and CDR2 are MDHEN and SYDVKM. V lost 5 bases and J 4 bases, leaving 15 bases between the germline ends. The CDR3 contains 15 residues.

This clonotype was counted many times. V usage is TRBV6-2 or TRBV6-3 and J usage is TRBJ1-2, with D unclear. The germline V and J ends were trimmed by 4 bases and 0 bases, with 9 bases remaining between them. Per germline, CDR1 MNHEY and CDR2 SVGEGT. The CDR3 runs to 14 residues. The CDR3 is CASSSHITNYGYTF. Written as DNA, the CDR3 is TGTGCCAGCAGTTCACACATCACTAACTATGGCTACACCTTC.

This clonotype occurred many times. The J gene is TRBJ2-3, the V gene TRBV27; TRBD2 aligns across 7 bases. The length of the CDR3 is 16 residues. V dropped 4 bases and J dropped 2; count of bases not matched to a gene: 9. The V gene's germline CDR1 is MNHEY and CDR2 SMNVEV (reference sequence). This chain's CDR3 is CASSSGVAGSTDTQYF. CDR3 sequence (DNA): TGTGCCAGCAGTTCGGGGGTAGCGGGCTCCACAGATACGCAGTATTTT.

The J gene is TRBJ2-5, the V gene TRBV11-2, with TRBD1 identical over 8 bases. Germline CDR1 is SGHAT and CDR2 is FQNNGV. J gave up 4 bases and V 2 bases, and 12 bases lay outside the gene matches. The CDR3 totals 17 residues. CDR3 nucleotides: TGTGCCAGCAGCTTAAACAGGGGGAGGTTTGGTGGAGAGACCCAGTACTTC. It codes for CASSLNRGRFGGETQYF.

This chain connects TRBV4-2 to TRBJ1-3; 9 bases match TRBD1. With 0 bases clipped from V and 2 bases from J, the junction kept 8 bases outside the gene matches. The CDR3 runs to 18 residues. Germline values: CDR1 LGHNA, CDR2 YNFKEQ. CDR3 sequence: CASSQELLTGGPGNTIYF. The CDR3 DNA follows: TGTGCCAGCAGCCAAGAGTTACTGACAGGGGGTCCTGGAAACACCATATATTTT.

CDR3 region: CASSFRTGGPSSYGYTF. The CDR3 nucleotides are TGTGCCAGCAGTTTCCGGACAGGGGGCCCTTCGAGTTATGGCTACACCTTC. This rearrangement joins TRBV6-1 to TRBJ1-2; TRBD1 matches 11 bases. The trim removed 5 bases at V and 5 bases at J, leaving 13 bases unmatched. Germline values: CDR1 MNHNS, CDR2 SASEGT. The CDR3 has 17 residues.

The chain combines TRBV20-1 with TRBJ2-5, with 9 bases lining up with TRBD2. The J segment lost 1 base and the V segment lost 5 bases, leaving 8 bases of the junction unmatched. CDR3 size: 15 residues. Per germline, CDR1 DFQATT and CDR2 SNEGSKA (reference sequence). CDR3 nucleotide sequence: TGCAGTGCTGGGACTAGCAGGAGGCCCCAAGAGACCCAGTACTTC. This encodes CSAGTSRRPQETQYF.

The chain couples TRBV18 to TRBJ2-1, with 10 bases identical to TRBD1. The J segment lost 8 bases and the V segment lost 3 bases, leaving 10 bases of the junction unmatched. Germline assignment: CDR1 KGHSH and CDR2 LQKENI. The CDR3 is 16 amino acids. The CDR3 DNA sequence: TGTGCCAGCTCACCTTCTGACCGGGACAGGGGTCATGAGCAGTTCTTC. Protein: CASSPSDRDRGHEQFF.

The chain employs TRBV27 and TRBJ2-1; TRBD2 aligns across 11 bases. CDR1 is MNHEY and CDR2 is SMNVEV in the germline V gene (reference sequence). The CDR3 runs 17 residues. V lost 6 bases to trimming and J lost 0 bases; unmatched junction nucleotides: 7. CDR3 sequence reads: CASSPILAGASYNEQFF. In DNA form, the CDR3 reads TGTGCCAGCAGCCCTATACTAGCGGGAGCCTCCTACAATGAGCAGTTCTTC.

The table lists this clonotype with a few counts. V usage is TRBV27 and J usage is TRBJ2-7; TRBD2 aligns across 14 bases. The germline gives CDR1 MNHEY, CDR2 SMNVEV (reference sequence). The CDR3 loop spans 16 amino acids. J lost 5 bases, V lost 5 bases, and 8 bases had no gene match. CDR3 coding DNA: TGTGCCAGCAGTCCCGGGACTAGCGGGAGTTGGAACGAGCAGTACTTC. Protein: CASSPGTSGSWNEQYF.

There are many counts of this clonotype. J is TRBJ2-3 and V is TRBV6-5, with 7 bases lining up with TRBD2. Germline CDR1 and CDR2: MNHEY and SVGAGI. CDR3 length: 15 residues. The trim removed 6 bases at V and 3 bases at J, leaving 9 bases unmatched. The CDR3 bases are TGTGCCAGCAGATACCTCGGCGGGAGAACAGATACGCAGTATTTT. It is translated as CASRYLGGRTDTQYF.

As concerns this clonotype: This may be a read error, as it is one base from a much larger clone. The chain carries TRBV20-1 and TRBJ2-7, with 8 bases that match TRBD1. Trimming cost V 6 bases and J 5 bases; bases outside gene matches: 9. This CDR3 is built from 13 residues. Germline V CDR1 and CDR2: DFQATT, SNEGSKA (reference sequence). The CDR3: CSARTGNRDEQYF. The DNA of the CDR3 is TGCAGTGCCAGGACAGGGAATAGGGACGAGCAGTACTTC.